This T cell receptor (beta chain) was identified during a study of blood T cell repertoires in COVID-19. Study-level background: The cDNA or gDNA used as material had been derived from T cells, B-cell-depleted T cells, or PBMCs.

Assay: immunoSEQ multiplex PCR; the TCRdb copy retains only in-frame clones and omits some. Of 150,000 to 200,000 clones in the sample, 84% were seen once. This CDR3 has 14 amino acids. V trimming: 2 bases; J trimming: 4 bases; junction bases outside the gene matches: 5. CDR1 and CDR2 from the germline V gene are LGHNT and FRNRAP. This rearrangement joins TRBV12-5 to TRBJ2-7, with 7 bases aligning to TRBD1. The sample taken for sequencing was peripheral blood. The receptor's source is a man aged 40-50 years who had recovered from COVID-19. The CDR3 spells CASGLSPGGYEQYF. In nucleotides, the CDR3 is TGTGCTAGTGGTTTGTCACCAGGGGGTTACGAGCAGTACTTC.